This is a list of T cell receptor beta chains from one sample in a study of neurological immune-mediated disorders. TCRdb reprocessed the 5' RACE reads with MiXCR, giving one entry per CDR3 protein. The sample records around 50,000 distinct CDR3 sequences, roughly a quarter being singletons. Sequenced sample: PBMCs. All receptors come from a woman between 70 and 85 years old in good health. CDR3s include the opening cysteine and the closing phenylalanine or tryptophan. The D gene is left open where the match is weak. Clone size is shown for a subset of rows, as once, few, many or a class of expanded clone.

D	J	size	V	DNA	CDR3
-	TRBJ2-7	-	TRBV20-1	TGCAGTGCGAGTAAAAGGGTGAGATACGAGCAGTACTTC	CSASKRVRYEQYF
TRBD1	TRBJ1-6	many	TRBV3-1	TGTGCCAGCAGCCATTCCCCCCTTGACAGGGGTTTTCCACCCCTCCACTTT	CASSHSPLDRGFPPLHF
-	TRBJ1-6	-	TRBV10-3	TGTGCCATCAGTGATGGGCAGGGGACCCTCCTCCACTTT	CAISDGQGTLLHF
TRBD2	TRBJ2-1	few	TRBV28	TGTGCCAGCAGACCCGGACTAGCGGGCAATGAGCAGTTCTTC	CASRPGLAGNEQFF
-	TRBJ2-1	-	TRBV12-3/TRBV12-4	TGTGCCAGCAGTCAGGGTGGCCTTCGGTACAATGAGCAGTTCTTC	CASSQGGLRYNEQFF
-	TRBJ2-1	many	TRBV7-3	TGTGCCAGCAGCTTCAGTGGGGGGCTGGGGAATGAGCAGTTCTTC	CASSFSGGLGNEQFF
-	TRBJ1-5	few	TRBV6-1	TGTGCCAGCAGTGAGGGCCCGGCGGGCAATCAGCCCCAGCATTTT	CASSEGPAGNQPQHF
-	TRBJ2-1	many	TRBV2	TGTGCCAGCAGTAGGGCGAATTCCTACAATGAGCAGTTCTTC	CASSRANSYNEQFF
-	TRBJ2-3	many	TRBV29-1	TGCAGCGGCTCAGGGGTCGACACGCAGTATTTT	CSGSGVDTQYF
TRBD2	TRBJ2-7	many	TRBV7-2	TGTGCCAGCAGCCCAAGAGGGGTAGCGGGAGGATACGAGCAGTACTTC	CASSPRGVAGGYEQYF
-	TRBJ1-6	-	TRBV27	TGTGCCAGCAGTTTAGTCCCCCCAGGGGAGGGCTCACCCCTCCACTTT	CASSLVPPGEGSPLHF
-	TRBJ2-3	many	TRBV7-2	TGTGCCAGCAGCTTAGTCGGGGTCCATACGCAGTATTTT	CASSLVGVHTQYF
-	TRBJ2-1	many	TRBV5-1	TGCGCCAGCAGCCCCGGACCCACCTACAATGAGCAGTTCTTC	CASSPGPTYNEQFF
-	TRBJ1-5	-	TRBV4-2	TGTGCCAGCAGCCAAGGTCTAGGGCAGCCCCAGCATTTT	CASSQGLGQPQHF
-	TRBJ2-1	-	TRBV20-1	TGCAGTGCCCCTCTGGGGGCCCCCTACAATGAGCAGTTCTTC	CSAPLGAPYNEQFF
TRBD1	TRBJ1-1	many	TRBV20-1	TGCAGTGCTCGCCGGACAGGGGGGAACACTGAAGCTTTCTTT	CSARRTGGNTEAFF
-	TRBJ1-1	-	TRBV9	TGTGCCAGCAGCTTGGATGGGCCCCCAGTCACTGAAGCTTTCTTT	CASSLDGPPVTEAFF
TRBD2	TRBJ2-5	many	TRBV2	TGTGCCAGCACCCGGGACCCTCGGGAGGCCCAGTACTTC	CASTRDPREAQYF
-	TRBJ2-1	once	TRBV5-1	TGCGCCAGCAGCTGGGCCCCGGAGGGAAATGAGCAGTTCTTC	CASSWAPEGNEQFF
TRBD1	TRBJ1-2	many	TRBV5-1	TGCGCCAGCAGCCGACAGGGGGCGGACTATGGCTACACCTTC	CASSRQGADYGYTF
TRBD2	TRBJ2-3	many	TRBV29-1	TGCAGCGTCCTTAGCGGGAGGAGCACAGATACGCAGTATTTT	CSVLSGRSTDTQYF
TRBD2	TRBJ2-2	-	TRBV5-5	TGTGCCAGCAGCTTCCTAGCGGGGGATCGCGGCACCGGGGAGCTGTTTTTT	CASSFLAGDRGTGELFF
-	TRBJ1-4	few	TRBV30	TGTGCCTGGAGACGGGTGGGAAAACTGTTTTTT	CAWRRVGKLFF
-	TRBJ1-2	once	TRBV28	TGTGCCAGCACCACCCCACCCGGGAGCCGTGGCTACACCTTC	CASTTPPGSRGYTF
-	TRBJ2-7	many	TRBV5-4	TGTGCCAGCAGCGCTCTCGGAGGCACCTACGAGCAGTACTTC	CASSALGGTYEQYF
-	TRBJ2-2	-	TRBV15	TGTGCCACCAGCAGAGAAGGCAGGGTAGGCGGGGAGCTGTTTTTT	CATSREGRVGGELFF
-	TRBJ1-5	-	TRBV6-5	TGTGCCAGCAGTTACCCCACTAAGGCTAGTCAGCCCCAGCATTTT	CASSYPTKASQPQHF
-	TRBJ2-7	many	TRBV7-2	TGTGCCAGCAGCCCCTCCCCTGGTTTCGAGCAGTACTTC	CASSPSPGFEQYF
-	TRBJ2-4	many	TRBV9	TGTGCCAGCAGCAACGGAGGCCCCCAAAACATTCAGTACTTC	CASSNGGPQNIQYF
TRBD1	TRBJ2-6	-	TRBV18	TGTGCCAGCTCAGGGACAGCTTCGGGGGCCAACGTCCTGACTTTC	CASSGTASGANVLTF
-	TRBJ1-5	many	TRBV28	TGTGCCAGCAGTCCGAACGGTAACAATCAGCCCCAGCATTTT	CASSPNGNNQPQHF
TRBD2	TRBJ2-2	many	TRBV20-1	TGCAGTGCTAGGCCCCCAGCGGGGGGTGCCGGGGAGCTGTTTTTT	CSARPPAGGAGELFF
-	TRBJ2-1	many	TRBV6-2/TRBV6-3	TGTGCCAGCGGCAAAGGGGACGTCCGTGCTGAGCAGTTCTTC	CASGKGDVRAEQFF
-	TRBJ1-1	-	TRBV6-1	TGTGCCAGTACCGAGCCGGGGTTGAACACTGAAGCTTTCTTT	CASTEPGLNTEAFF
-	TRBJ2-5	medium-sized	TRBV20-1	TGCAGTGCTAGAGTTGGGCGGGCTGAAGAGACCCAGTACTTC	CSARVGRAEETQYF
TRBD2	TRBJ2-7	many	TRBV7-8	TGTGCCAGCAGCTCCTCCGGGACTACCTACGAGCAGTACTTC	CASSSSGTTYEQYF
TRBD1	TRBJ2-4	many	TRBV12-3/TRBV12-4	TGTGCCAGCAGTTTGGGGACAGGCAACATTCAGTACTTC	CASSLGTGNIQYF
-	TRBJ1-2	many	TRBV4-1	TGCGCCAGCAGCCAGGGCCCGGGGAGCGCGGGCTACACCTTC	CASSQGPGSAGYTF
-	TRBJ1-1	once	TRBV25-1	TGTGCCAGCAGTGAAGGGAGGGAAGGGGAAGCTTTCTTT	CASSEGREGEAFF
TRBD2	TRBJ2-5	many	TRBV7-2	TGTGCCAGCAGGCTGACTAGCGTCCAAGAGACCCAGTACTTC	CASRLTSVQETQYF
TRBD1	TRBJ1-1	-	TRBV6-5	TGTGCCAGCAGTGAGGGAGGGACAGTGGTGACTGAAGCTTTCTTT	CASSEGGTVVTEAFF